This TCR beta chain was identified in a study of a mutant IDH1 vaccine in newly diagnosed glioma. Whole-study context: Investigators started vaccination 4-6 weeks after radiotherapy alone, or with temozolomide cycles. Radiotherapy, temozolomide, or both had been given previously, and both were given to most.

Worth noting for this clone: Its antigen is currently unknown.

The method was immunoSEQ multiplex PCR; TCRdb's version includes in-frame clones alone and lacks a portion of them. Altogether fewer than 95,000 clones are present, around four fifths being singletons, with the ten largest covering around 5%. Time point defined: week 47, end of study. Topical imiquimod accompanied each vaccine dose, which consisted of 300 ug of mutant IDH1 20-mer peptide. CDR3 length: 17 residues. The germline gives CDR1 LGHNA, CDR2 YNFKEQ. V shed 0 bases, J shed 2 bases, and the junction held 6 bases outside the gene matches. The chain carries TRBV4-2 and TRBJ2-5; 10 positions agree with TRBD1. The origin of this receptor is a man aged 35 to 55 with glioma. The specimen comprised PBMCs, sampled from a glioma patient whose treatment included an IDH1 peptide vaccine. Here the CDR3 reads CASSQEAAGQGQETQYF. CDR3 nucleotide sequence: TGTGCCAGCAGCCAAGAGGCGGCGGGACAGGGGCAAGAGACCCAGTACTTC.